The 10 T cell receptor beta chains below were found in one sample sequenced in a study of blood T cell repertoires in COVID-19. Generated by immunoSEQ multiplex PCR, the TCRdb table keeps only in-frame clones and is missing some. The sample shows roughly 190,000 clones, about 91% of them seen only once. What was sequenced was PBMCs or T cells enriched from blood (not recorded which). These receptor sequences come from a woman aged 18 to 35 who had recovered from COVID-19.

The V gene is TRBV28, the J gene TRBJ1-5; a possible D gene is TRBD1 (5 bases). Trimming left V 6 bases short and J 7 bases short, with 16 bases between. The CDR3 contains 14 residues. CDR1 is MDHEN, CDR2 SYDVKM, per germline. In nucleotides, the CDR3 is TGTGCCAGCAGATCTACAGGTTTGTGGCAGCCCCAGCATTTT. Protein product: CASRSTGLWQPQHF.

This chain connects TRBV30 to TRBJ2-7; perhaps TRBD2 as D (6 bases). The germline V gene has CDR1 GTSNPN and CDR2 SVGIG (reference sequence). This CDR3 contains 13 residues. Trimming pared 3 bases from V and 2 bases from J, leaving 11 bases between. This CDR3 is CAWRGLPTYEQYF. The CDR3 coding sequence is TGTGCCTGGAGGGGACTTCCAACCTACGAGCAGTACTTC.

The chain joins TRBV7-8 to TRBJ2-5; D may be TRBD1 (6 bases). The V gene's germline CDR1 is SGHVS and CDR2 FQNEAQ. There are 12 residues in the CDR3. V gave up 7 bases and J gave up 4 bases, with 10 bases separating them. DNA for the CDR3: TGTGCCAGCACCCCCAGGGGAGAGACCCAGTACTTC. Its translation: CASTPRGETQYF.

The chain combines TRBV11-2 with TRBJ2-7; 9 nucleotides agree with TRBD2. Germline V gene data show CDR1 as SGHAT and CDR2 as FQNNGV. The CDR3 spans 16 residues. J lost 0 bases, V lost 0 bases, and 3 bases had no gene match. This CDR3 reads CASSLELAGSSYEQYF. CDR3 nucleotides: TGTGCCAGCAGCTTAGAACTAGCGGGCAGCTCCTACGAGCAGTACTTC.

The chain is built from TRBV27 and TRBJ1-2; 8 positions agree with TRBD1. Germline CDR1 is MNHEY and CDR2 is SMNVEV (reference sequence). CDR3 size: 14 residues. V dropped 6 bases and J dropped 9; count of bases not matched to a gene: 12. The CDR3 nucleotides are TGTGCCAGCAGACTACCGGGACAGGAGTCGCGCTACACCTTC. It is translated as CASRLPGQESRYTF.

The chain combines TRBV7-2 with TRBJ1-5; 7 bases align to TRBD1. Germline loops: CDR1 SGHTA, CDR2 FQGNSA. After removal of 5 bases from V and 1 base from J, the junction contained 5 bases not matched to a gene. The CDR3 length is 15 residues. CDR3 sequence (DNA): TGTGCCAGCAGCCCACAGGGGTTAAGCAATCAGCCCCAGCATTTT. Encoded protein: CASSPQGLSNQPQHF.

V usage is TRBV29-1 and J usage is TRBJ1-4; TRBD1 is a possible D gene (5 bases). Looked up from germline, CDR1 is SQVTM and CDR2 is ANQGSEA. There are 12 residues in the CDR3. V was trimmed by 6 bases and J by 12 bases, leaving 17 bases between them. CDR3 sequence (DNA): TGCAGCGTGCCAGATTCAGGGTCGGAACTGTTTTTT. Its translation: CSVPDSGSELFF. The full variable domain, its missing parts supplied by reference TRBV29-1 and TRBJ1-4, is SAVISQKPSRDICQRGTSLTIQCQVDSQVTMMFWYRQQPGQSLTLIATANQGSEATYESGFVIDKFPISRPNLTFSTLTVSNMSPEDSSIYLCSVPDSGSELFFGSGTQLSVL.

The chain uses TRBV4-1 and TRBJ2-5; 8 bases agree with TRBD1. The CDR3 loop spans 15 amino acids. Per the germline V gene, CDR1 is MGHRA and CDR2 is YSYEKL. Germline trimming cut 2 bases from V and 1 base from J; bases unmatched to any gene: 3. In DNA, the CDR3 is TGCGCCAGCAGCCAAAGGGACAGGATCCAAGAGACCCAGTACTTC. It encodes CASSQRDRIQETQYF.

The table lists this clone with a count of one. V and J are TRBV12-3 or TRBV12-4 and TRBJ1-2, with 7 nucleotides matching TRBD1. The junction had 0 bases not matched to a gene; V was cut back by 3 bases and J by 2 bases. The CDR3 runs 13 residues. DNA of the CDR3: TGTGCCAGCAGTTTGACAGGGAACTATGGCTACACCTTC. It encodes CASSLTGNYGYTF.

The CDR3 bases are TGTGCCAGCAACATCACCGGGACAGGGACCTACGAGCAGTACTTC. Translation gives CASNITGTGTYEQYF. The chain carries TRBV3-1 (or the pseudogene TRBV3-2) and TRBJ2-7; 9 nucleotides line up with TRBD1. The CDR3 runs to 15 residues. V trimming: 7 bases; J trimming: 2 bases; junction bases outside the gene matches: 9. Germline values: CDR1 LGHDT, CDR2 YNNKEL (reference sequence).